This T cell receptor (beta chain) was observed in a study of blood T cell repertoires in COVID-19. For the study at large: The cDNA or gDNA used as material had been derived from T cells, B-cell-depleted T cells, or PBMCs.

The CDR3 extends over 13 amino acids. V lost 6 bases to trimming and J lost 10 bases; unmatched junction nucleotides: 8. In the original analysis: Counts of nucleated cells, estimated from reference gene primer amplification, were obtained. Clones were sequenced by immunoSEQ multiplex PCR, and TCRdb holds only the in-frame ones, with some missing. V, J and clone size were drawn from that table, and D and trimming were deduced from the DNA. The sample holds 60,000 to 75,000 clones; approximately 89% are singletons and the top ten take roughly 35%. The material sequenced was peripheral blood. This sequence originates from a woman aged 80 or over with active or convalescent COVID-19. The gene calls are TRBV12-3 or TRBV12-4 and TRBJ1-4, with 7 nucleotides matching TRBD1. The CDR3 loop is CASRGGAVGKLFF. CDR3 nucleotide sequence: TGTGCCAGCAGAGGGGGCGCGGTTGGAAAACTGTTTTTT.